One sample yielded the 20 T cell receptor beta chains listed below, sequenced in a study of Graves' ophthalmopathy and Graves' hyperthyroidism. Investigators amplified TCR beta CDR3 regions from RNA transcripts. Investigators did first-round RT-PCR with HTBI primers, then second-round multiplex PCR. Using its own MiXCR run on the multiplex PCR reads, TCRdb lists one record per CDR3 protein. The data show under 350,000 distinct CDR3 sequences, roughly a sixth seen once. The sequenced sample consisted of peripheral blood. These TCRs come from an adult man with Graves' ophthalmopathy.

This clonotype appeared many times. The genes are TRBV20-1 and TRBJ2-2; TRBD2 matches at 7 bases. The CDR3 extends over 16 amino acids. CDR1 and CDR2 from the germline V gene are DFQATT and SNEGSKA (reference sequence). The junction had 6 bases not matched to a gene; V was cut back by 0 bases and J by 2 bases. CDR3 coding DNA: TGCAGTGCTAGAGATCCACTAGCGAGAAACACCGGGGAGCTGTTTTTT. It encodes CSARDPLARNTGELFF.

The chain is built from TRBV2 and TRBJ2-7, with D maybe TRBD1 (5 bases). Trimming removed 3 bases at V and 1 base at J, with 10 bases between. Germline CDR1 is SNHLY and CDR2 is FYNNEI. The CDR3 is made up of 14 amino acids. CDR3 sequence reads: CASSDSGQSYEQYF. The CDR3 DNA sequence: TGTGCCAGCAGTGATTCTGGACAATCCTACGAGCAGTACTTC.

This clonotype was detected ten times or more. The V and J genes are TRBV25-1 and TRBJ1-1, with a tentative D call TRBD1 (5 bases). Per the germline V gene, CDR1 is MGHDK and CDR2 is SYGVNS. The CDR3 is made up of 15 amino acids. V lost 1 base and J 0 bases, leaving 9 bases between the germline ends. CDR3: CASSEFGGVNTEAFF. The CDR3 DNA is TGTGCCAGCAGTGAATTTGGGGGGGTGAACACTGAAGCTTTCTTT.

The chain employs TRBV18 and TRBJ1-2, with D possibly TRBD1 on 6 matching bases. Germline CDR1 and CDR2: KGHSH and LQKENI. Deletions cut 0 bases from V and 2 bases from J, with 16 bases between. The CDR3 runs to 17 residues. The CDR3 nucleotides are TGTGCCAGCTCACCACCGGGGGGCCCAATAAAGAACTATGGCTACACCTTC. Its translation: CASSPPGGPIKNYGYTF.

This clonotype was seen a handful of times. This chain joins TRBV29-1 and TRBJ1-2; D remains ambiguous. Trimming shortened V by 3 bases and J by 4 bases, and 9 bases separated the two germline ends. This CDR3 comprises 12 residues. The germline V gene has CDR1 SQVTM and CDR2 ANQGSEA. The CDR3 DNA reads TGCAGCGTTGATTTTTCGGGCTATGGCTACACCTTC. It is translated as CSVDFSGYGYTF.

This chain connects TRBV19 to TRBJ2-7; 9 positions agree with TRBD2. With 3 bases clipped from V and 4 bases from J, the junction kept 10 bases outside the gene matches. CDR1 is LNHDA and CDR2 is SQIVND in the germline V gene (reference sequence). This CDR3 spans 16 amino acids. For the CDR3, the DNA is TGTGCCAGTAGTATTATTGGCGGGAGGGCCGTTTACGAGCAGTACTTC. Its translation: CASSIIGGRAVYEQYF.

Ten or more counts support this clonotype. CDR3 bases: TGTGCCAGTAGTACTTACGCTAGGGACCAAGAGACCCAGTACTTC. It specifies CASSTYARDQETQYF. The rearrangement links TRBV19 to TRBJ2-5; unclear D gene. The germline V gene has CDR1 LNHDA and CDR2 SQIVND (reference sequence). V lost 4 bases and J lost 0, with 12 bases in between. CDR3 length equals 15 residues.

This clonotype was seen ten or more times. The rearrangement uses TRBV20-1 and TRBJ2-7; D possibly corresponds to TRBD1 (5 bases). The length of the CDR3 is 14 residues. V was clipped by 7 bases and J by 4 bases, with 20 bases between them. The germline V gene has CDR1 DFQATT and CDR2 SNEGSKA (reference sequence). The CDR3 nucleotides read TGCAGTGGGATCCCCCAAGGGGCTAGATACGAGCAGTACTTC. This sequence encodes CSGIPQGARYEQYF.

This clonotype was seen many times. CDR3 sequence reads: CAWSAGRLNTGELFF. The CDR3 DNA reads TGTGCCTGGAGTGCGGGACGGCTGAACACCGGGGAGCTGTTTTTT. This sequence joins TRBV30 and TRBJ2-2, with D perhaps matching TRBD1 or TRBD2 (5 bases each). The V gene's germline CDR1 is GTSNPN and CDR2 SVGIG (reference sequence). This CDR3 spans 15 amino acids. V shed 1 base and J shed 1 base, with 10 bases lying between them.

This clonotype was counted at least ten times. The chain employs TRBV5-5 and TRBJ2-5, with D possibly matching TRBD2 (5 bases). In germline, CDR1 is SGHKS, CDR2 YYEKEE (reference sequence). The V gene lost 4 bases and the J gene lost 5 bases, with 15 bases spanning the gap. The CDR3 spans 14 residues. The CDR3 loop is CASSGRTGRETQYF. In DNA form, the CDR3 reads TGTGCCAGCAGCGGCAGGACTGGAAGGGAGACCCAGTACTTC.

This chain connects TRBV28 to TRBJ2-5, with 7 bases that match TRBD2. The CDR3 sequence is 16 residues long. The J segment lost 5 bases and the V segment lost 4 bases, leaving 13 bases of the junction unmatched. Germline V gene sequence: CDR1 MDHEN, CDR2 SYDVKM. The CDR3 DNA sequence: TGTGCCAGCAGTTCCCCCCGGGGGAGCGGGACTGAGACCCAGTACTTC. Protein: CASSSPRGSGTETQYF. Together with reference TRBV28 and TRBJ2-5, the CDR3 gives the full variable domain: DVKVTQSSRYLVKRTGEKVFLECVQDMDHENMFWYRQDPGLGLRLIYFSYDVKMKEKGDIPEGYSVSREKKERFSLILESASTNQTSMYLCASSSPRGSGTETQYFGPGTRLLVL.

The table lists this clonotype with many counts. The genes are TRBV12-3 or TRBV12-4 and TRBJ2-5; D uncertain. The CDR3 runs 14 residues. V was pared by 0 bases and J by 5 bases, with 10 bases between. The CDR3 sequence is CASSLAPRRETQYF. CDR3 DNA: TGTGCCAGCAGTTTAGCCCCGCGGCGCGAGACCCAGTACTTC.

This rearrangement joins TRBV30 to TRBJ1-6; 10 positions match TRBD1. Germline CDR1 and CDR2: GTSNPN and SVGIG (reference sequence). The CDR3 totals 14 residues. The V and J ends lost 2 bases and 9 bases, in that order; junction bases with no gene match: 4. The CDR3 nucleotides read TGTGCCTGGAGTCAGGGACAGGGGACTTCACCCCTCCACTTT. Its protein is CAWSQGQGTSPLHF.

This clonotype was seen ten or more times. The V gene is TRBV6-5, the J gene TRBJ1-3, with TRBD1 matching 8 bases. The CDR3 length is 13 residues. Germline values: CDR1 MNHEY, CDR2 SVGAGI. V shed 8 bases and J 2 bases; nucleotides not matched to a gene: 2. The DNA for the CDR3 is TGTGCCAGCTTGACAGGGGCTGGAAACACCATATATTTT. Amino acid sequence: CASLTGAGNTIYF.

This clonotype was detected ten times or more. The CDR3 DNA reads as TGCGCCAGCAGCCAGGGGAGACAGGGGCCAGACGAGCAGTACTTC. Amino acid sequence: CASSQGRQGPDEQYF. The chain joins TRBV4-1 to TRBJ2-7; 8 bases fit TRBD1. This CDR3 has 15 residues. Germline trimming cut 3 bases from V and 5 bases from J; bases unmatched to any gene: 9. Germline V gene sequence: CDR1 MGHRA, CDR2 YSYEKL.

This clonotype was detected many times. CDR3 coding DNA: TGCAGTGCTAGAGCTCCGGGGACGCCCCAGCATTTT. Residues: CSARAPGTPQHF. The rearrangement uses TRBV20-1 and TRBJ1-5, with D perhaps TRBD1 (5 bases). Germline loops: CDR1 DFQATT, CDR2 SNEGSKA (reference sequence). The CDR3 loop spans 12 amino acids. The V gene lost 1 base and the J gene lost 9 bases, with 10 bases spanning the gap.

The sample holds many counts of this clonotype. The rearrangement uses TRBV20-1 and TRBJ2-7; the D is unclear. The CDR3 has 15 residues. Trimming took off 6 bases at V and 2 bases at J, with 20 bases between the two ends. CDR1 is DFQATT and CDR2 is SNEGSKA in the germline V gene (reference sequence). The CDR3 coding sequence is TGCAGTGCCCAAGGCCCCCGCACAAGACCCTACGAGCAGTACTTC. Amino acid sequence: CSAQGPRTRPYEQYF.

This clonotype was observed many times. V and J are TRBV4-1 and TRBJ2-5; D might be TRBD2 (7 bases). Germline CDR1 is MGHRA and CDR2 is YSYEKL. Trimming removed 1 base at V and 2 bases at J, with 11 bases between. CDR3 size: 15 residues. The CDR3 DNA is TGCGCCAGCAGCCAAGCAAGGGGGGGACAAGAGACCCAGTACTTC. Translated: CASSQARGGQETQYF.

At least ten counts were recorded for this clonotype. The chain joins TRBV6-1 to TRBJ1-3; unclear D gene. Germline CDR1 and CDR2: MNHNS and SASEGT. The CDR3 length is 17 residues. V was cut by 6 bases and J by 1 base, with 19 bases left in between. Here the CDR3 DNA reads TGTGCCAGCAGCCCGACTGGACCGCGGACTTCTGGAAACACCATATATTTT. Its protein is CASSPTGPRTSGNTIYF.

This clonotype was detected many times. The chain recombines TRBV5-1 with TRBJ1-5, with TRBD1 as a possible D gene (6 bases). With 4 bases removed from V and 5 bases from J, the gap between germline ends came to 13 bases. The germline gives CDR1 SGHRS, CDR2 YFSETQ. CDR3 length: 14 residues. This CDR3 is CASSPMGADQPQHF. DNA for the CDR3: TGCGCCAGCAGCCCCATGGGGGCCGATCAGCCCCAGCATTTT.